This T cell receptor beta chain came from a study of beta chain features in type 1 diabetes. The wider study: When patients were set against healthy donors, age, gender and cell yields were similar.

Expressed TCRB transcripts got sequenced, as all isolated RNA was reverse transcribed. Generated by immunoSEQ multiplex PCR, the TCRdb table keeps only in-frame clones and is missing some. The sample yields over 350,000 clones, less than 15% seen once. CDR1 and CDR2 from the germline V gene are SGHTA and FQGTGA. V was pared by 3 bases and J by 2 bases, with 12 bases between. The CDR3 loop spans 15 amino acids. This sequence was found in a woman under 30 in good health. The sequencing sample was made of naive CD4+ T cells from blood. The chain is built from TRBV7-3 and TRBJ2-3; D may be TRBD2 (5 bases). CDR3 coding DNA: TGTGCCAGCAGCTTTGCTCCGGGAATCACAGATACGCAGTATTTT. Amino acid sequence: CASSFAPGITDTQYF.